Given below is one T cell receptor beta chain in context. UMIs and a universal primer site were added when TCR cDNA was made by 5'RACE template switching. TCRdb used MiXCR to reprocess the 5' RACE reads, holding one entry per CDR3 protein. The data hold roughly 250,000 distinct CDR3 sequences, with 13% observed a single time. These data belong to a study of T cells after yellow fever vaccination. Study-wide context: Preparation of the low-cell-number fractions used SMART-Seq v4 Ultra Low Input.

The germline gives CDR1 SGHRS, CDR2 YFSETQ. J was trimmed by 8 bases and V by 0 bases; bases with no gene match: 5. CDR3 size: 14 residues. V gene TRBV5-1 combines with J gene TRBJ2-1, with 7 bases that match TRBD1. The sample was CD4+ T cells sorted from PBMCs, taken 45 days after the yellow fever booster vaccination. The origin of this receptor is a man aged 25-45 years who received the YFV17D yellow fever vaccine. CDR3 sequence (DNA): TGCGCCAGCAGCTTGGCGTGGGGACAGTATGAGCAGTTCTTC. Protein product: CASSLAWGQYEQFF.